This TCR beta chain was sequenced during a study of control samples from healthy donors and cancer patients (dated by TCRdb to 2020 to 2022). CDR1 and CDR2, looked up from the germline V gene, are KGHSH and LQKENI. V drops 5 bases and J drops 0 bases, leaving 14 bases in between. The cysteine opens and the phenylalanine closes a CDR3 of 15 amino acids. Only the CDR3 portion is preserved as DNA: 45 bases, with reading frame beginning at the first base. In regard to this clone: The antigen this receptor binds is unknown. Qualities for individual bases were not recorded, and no much larger clone is one base off.

The library was obtained by the immunoSEQ multiplex PCR assay. TCRdb mirrors the immuneACCESS table, restricted to in-frame sequences. Some clones are absent from its copies; in checked studies, under half trace to an unresolved V gene, and the reason for the others is unknown. This sample lists tens of thousands of clones; around four fifths were detected once. Of the sample, 20% to 25% falls within the top ten clones. The sequenced sample was PBMCs. This clonotype originated in a man aged 60-69 years with colorectal cancer. The V and J genes are TRBV18 and TRBJ2-7; TRBD2 could be the D gene, as 6 bases match. The DNA sequence is TGTGCCAGCTCATCTCGGGACTCTAGCTCCTACGAGCAGTACTTC. Its product reads: CASSSRDSSSYEQYF. The full variable domain, completed from the reference TRBV18 and TRBJ2-7 proteins outside the CDR3, reads NAGVMQNPRHLVRRRGQEARLRCSPMKGHSHVYWYRQLPEEGLKFMVYLQKENIIDESGMPKERFSAEFPKEGPSILRIQQVVRGDSAAYFCASSSRDSSSYEQYFGPGTRLTVT.